Reported below is one T cell receptor beta chain. The sample belongs to a study of blood T cell repertoires in COVID-19. The wider study: T cells, B-cell-depleted T cells, or PBMCs provided the cDNA or gDNA that served as material.

Original data processing: Amplified reference gene primers provided the basis for estimating nucleated cell counts. Method: immunoSEQ multiplex PCR; TCRdb's copy keeps in-frame clones and lacks some. V and J calls and clone size are as listed in that table; D and trimming were resolved from the DNA. Here the sample spans about 380,000 clones, roughly four fifths being singletons. The origin of this receptor is a human donor with acute or convalescent COVID-19. The donor label of this sample is uncertain. Input material: peripheral blood.

CDR3 coding DNA: TGCGCCAGCAGTCACCGCCTGGGGAGGAGAATGGTACGTGTGGATACGCAGTATTTT. This translates into CASSHRLGRRMVRVDTQYF. The rearrangement uses TRBV23-1 and TRBJ2-3; maybe TRBD2 (6 bases). TRBV23-1 is assigned to the ORF class and has an uncertain function. The CDR3 covers 19 residues. Trimming removed 3 bases from V and 6 bases from J, with 28 bases in between.